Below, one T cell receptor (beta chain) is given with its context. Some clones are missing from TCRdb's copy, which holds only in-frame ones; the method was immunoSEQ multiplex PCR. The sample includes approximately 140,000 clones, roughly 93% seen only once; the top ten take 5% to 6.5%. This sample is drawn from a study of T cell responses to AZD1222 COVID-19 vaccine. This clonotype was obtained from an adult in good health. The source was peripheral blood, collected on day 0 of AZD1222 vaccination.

The CDR3: CASSRTPGELFF. The CDR3 DNA is TGTGCCAGTAGTAGGACACCCGGGGAGCTGTTTTTT. The chain is built from TRBV19 and TRBJ2-2; a possible D gene is TRBD1 (5 bases). This CDR3 comprises 12 residues. Germline V gene lookup returns CDR1 LNHDA and CDR2 SQIVND (reference sequence). V lost 4 bases, J lost 6 bases, and 6 bases lay in between.